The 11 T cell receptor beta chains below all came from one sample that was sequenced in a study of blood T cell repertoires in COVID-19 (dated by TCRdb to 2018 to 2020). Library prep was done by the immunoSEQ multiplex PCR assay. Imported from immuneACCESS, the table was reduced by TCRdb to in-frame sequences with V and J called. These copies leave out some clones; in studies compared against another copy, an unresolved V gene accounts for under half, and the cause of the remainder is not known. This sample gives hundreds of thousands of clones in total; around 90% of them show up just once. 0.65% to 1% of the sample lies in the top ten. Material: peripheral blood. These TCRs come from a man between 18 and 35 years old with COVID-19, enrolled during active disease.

CDR3 protein: CASRLRLNTGELFF. DNA of the CDR3: TGTGCCAGCAGACTACGGTTGAACACCGGGGAGCTGTTTTTT. The chain carries TRBV11-3 and TRBJ2-2; D gene ambiguous. V shed 6 bases and J shed 1 base, with 9 bases lying between them. Germline lookup yields CDR1 SGHNT and CDR2 YENEEA. CDR3 length equals 14 residues.

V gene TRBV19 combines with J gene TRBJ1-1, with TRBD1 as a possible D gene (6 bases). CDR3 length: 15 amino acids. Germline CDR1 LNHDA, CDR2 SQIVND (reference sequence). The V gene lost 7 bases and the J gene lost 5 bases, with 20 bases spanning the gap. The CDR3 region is CASTGGAPGRTEAFF. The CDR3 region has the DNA TGTGCCAGTACCGGGGGGGCCCCAGGGCGGACTGAAGCTTTCTTT.

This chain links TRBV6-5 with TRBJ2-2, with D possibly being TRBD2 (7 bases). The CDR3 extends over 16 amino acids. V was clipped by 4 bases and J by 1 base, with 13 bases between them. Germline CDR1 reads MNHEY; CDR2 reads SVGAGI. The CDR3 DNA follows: TGTGCCAGCAGTTTCCCGGGGGGCCTGAACACCGGGGAGCTGTTTTTT. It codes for CASSFPGGLNTGELFF.

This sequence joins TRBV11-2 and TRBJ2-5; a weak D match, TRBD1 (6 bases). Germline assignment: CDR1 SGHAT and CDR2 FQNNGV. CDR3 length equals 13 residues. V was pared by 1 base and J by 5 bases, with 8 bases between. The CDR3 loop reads CASSLAQGETQYF. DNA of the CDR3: TGTGCCAGCAGCTTAGCACAGGGTGAGACCCAGTACTTC.

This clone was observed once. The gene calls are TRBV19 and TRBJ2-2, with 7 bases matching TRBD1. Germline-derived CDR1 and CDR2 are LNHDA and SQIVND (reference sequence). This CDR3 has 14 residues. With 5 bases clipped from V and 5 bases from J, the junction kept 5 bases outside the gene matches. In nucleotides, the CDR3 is TGTGCCAGTAGTGCCCGCAGGGGGACCGGGGAGCTGTTTTTT. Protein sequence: CASSARRGTGELFF. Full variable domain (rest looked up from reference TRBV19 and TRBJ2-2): DGGITQSPKYLFRKEGQNVTLSCEQNLNHDAMYWYRQDPGQGLRLIYYSQIVNDFQKGDIAEGYSVSREKKESFPLTVTSAQKNPTAFYLCASSARRGTGELFFGEGSRLTVL.

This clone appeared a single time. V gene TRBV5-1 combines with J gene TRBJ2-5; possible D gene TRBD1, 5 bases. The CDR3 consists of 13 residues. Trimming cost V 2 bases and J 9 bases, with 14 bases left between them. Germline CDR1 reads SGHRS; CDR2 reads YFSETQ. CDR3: CASSFDSASAQYF. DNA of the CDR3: TGCGCCAGCAGCTTTGACAGCGCGTCGGCCCAGTACTTC. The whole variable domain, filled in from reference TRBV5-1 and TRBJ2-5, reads KAGVTQTPRYLIKTRGQQVTLSCSPISGHRSVSWYQQTPGQGLQFLFEYFSETQRNKGNFPGRFSGRQFSNSRSEMNVSTLELGDSALYLCASSFDSASAQYFGPGTRLLVL.

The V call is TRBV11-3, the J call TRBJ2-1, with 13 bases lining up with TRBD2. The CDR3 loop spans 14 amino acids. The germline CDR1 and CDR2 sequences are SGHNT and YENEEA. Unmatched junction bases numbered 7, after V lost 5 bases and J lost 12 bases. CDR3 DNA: TGTGCCAGCAGCGGACTAGCGGGAGCGCCTCGGCAGTTCTTC. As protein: CASSGLAGAPRQFF.

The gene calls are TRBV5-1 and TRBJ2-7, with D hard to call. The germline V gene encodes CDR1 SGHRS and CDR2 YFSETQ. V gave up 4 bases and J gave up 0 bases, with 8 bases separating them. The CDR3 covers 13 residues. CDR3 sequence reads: CASSPTNSYEQYF. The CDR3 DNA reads TGCGCCAGCAGCCCCACAAACTCCTACGAGCAGTACTTC.

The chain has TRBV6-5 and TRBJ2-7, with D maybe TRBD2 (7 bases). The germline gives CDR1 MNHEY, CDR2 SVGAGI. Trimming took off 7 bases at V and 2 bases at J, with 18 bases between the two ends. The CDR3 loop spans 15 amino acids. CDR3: CASTPTGGRTYEQYF. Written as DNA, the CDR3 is TGTGCCAGCACCCCTACGGGGGGCAGAACCTACGAGCAGTACTTC.

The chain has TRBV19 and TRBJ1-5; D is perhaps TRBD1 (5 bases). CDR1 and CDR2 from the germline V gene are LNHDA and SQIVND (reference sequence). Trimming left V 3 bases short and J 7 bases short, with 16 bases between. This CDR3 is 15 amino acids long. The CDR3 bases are TGTGCCAGTAGTATGTTCTCGGGGGATTGGCAGCCCCAGCATTTT. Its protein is CASSMFSGDWQPQHF.

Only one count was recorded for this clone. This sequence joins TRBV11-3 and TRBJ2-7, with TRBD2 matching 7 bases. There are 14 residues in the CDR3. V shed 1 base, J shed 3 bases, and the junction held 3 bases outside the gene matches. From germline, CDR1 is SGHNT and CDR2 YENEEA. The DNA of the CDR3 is TGTGCCAGCAGCTTAGGGGAGGGTTTCTACGAGCAGTACTTC. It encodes CASSLGEGFYEQYF.